This TCR beta chain was retrieved from a study of CD8 T cells in Susac syndrome. RNA in amounts of about 0.5 to 1 ug was reverse transcribed with random hexamers. TCRdb analysed the immunoSEQ multiplex PCR reads with MiXCR anew, one entry per CDR3 protein. The data contain about 210,000 distinct CDR3 sequences, around 95% of them singletons. Sequencing of TCR beta was carried out in blood CD8+ and CD4+ T cells. The controls, all healthy donors, were matched for age and sex. TEMRA cells were FACS-enriched and CD8+ and CD4+ T cells negatively isolated. Germline V lookup: CDR1 SGHTA, CDR2 FQGNSA. The CDR3 is made up of 15 amino acids. V shed 1 base and J shed 1 base, with 10 bases lying between them.

Sequencing was performed on CD4+ T cells from PBMCs. This TCR came from a human donor in good health. The rearrangement joins TRBV7-2 to TRBJ2-5; D not certain. DNA for the CDR3: TGTGCCAGCAGCTTAGGCGGTGGTCTCCAAGAGACCCAGTACTTC. This gives the protein CASSLGGGLQETQYF.